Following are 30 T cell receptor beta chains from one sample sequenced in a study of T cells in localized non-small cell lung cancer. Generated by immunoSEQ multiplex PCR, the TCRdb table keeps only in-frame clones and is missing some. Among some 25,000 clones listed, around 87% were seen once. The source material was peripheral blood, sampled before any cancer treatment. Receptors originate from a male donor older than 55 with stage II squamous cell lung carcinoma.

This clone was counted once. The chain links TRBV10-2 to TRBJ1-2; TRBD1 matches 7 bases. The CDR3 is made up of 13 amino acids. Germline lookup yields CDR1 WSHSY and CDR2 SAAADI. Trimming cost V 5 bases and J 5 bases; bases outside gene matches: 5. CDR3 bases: TGCGCCAGCAGTCGACAGGGAGGATATGGCTACACCTTC. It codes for CASSRQGGYGYTF.

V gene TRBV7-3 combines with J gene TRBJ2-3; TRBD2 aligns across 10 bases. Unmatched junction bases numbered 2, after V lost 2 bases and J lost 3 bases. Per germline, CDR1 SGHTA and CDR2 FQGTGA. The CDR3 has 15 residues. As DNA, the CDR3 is TGTGCCAGCAGCTTAGTAGCGGGGGGAACAGATACGCAGTATTTT. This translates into CASSLVAGGTDTQYF.

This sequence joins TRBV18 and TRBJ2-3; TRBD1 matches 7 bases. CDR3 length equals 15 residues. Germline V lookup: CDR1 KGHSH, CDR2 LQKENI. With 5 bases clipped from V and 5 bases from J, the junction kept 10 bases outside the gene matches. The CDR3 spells CASSSYRGLEDTQYF. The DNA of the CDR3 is TGTGCCAGCTCATCTTACAGGGGTTTAGAAGATACGCAGTATTTT.

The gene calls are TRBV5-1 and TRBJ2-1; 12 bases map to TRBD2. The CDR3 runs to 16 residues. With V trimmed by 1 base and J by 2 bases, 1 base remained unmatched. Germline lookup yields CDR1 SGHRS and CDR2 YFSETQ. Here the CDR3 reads CASSLTSGGTYNEQFF. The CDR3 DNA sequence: TGCGCCAGCAGCTTGACTAGCGGGGGGACCTACAATGAGCAGTTCTTC.

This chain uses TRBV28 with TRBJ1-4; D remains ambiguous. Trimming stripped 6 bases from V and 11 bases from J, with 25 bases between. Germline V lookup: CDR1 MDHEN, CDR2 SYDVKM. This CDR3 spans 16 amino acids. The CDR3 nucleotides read TGTGCCAGCAGATCCGGCCGAAGCGGGGATCTGATCAAACTGTTTTTT. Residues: CASRSGRSGDLIKLFF.

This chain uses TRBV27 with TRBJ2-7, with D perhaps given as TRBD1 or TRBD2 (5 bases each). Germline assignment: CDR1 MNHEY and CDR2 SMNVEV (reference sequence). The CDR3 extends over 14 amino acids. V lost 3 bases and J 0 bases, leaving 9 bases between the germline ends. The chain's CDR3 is CASSLGVSSYEQYF. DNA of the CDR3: TGTGCCAGCAGTTTGGGGGTAAGCTCCTACGAGCAGTACTTC.

The chain's CDR3 is CASSPGTGTGAPSSYNEQFF. DNA for the CDR3: TGCGCCAGCAGTCCCGGGACAGGTACGGGTGCGCCCAGCTCCTACAATGAGCAGTTCTTC. V is TRBV5-1 and J is TRBJ2-1, with TRBD1 matching over 8 bases. V lost 5 bases and J lost 0; bases outside the gene matches: 19. From germline, CDR1 is SGHRS and CDR2 YFSETQ. The CDR3 sequence is 20 residues long.

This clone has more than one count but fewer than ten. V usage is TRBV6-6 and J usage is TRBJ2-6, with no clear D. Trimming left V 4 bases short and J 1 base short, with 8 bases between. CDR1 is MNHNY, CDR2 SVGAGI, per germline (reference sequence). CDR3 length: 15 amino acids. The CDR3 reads CASSLRESGANVLTF. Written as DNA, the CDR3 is TGTGCCAGCAGTTTAAGAGAGTCTGGGGCCAACGTCCTGACTTTC.

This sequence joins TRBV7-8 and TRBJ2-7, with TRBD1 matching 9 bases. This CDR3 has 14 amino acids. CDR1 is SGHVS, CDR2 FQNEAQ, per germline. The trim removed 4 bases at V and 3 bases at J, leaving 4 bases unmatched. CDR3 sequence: CASSSGTGHYEQYF. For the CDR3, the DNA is TGTGCCAGCAGCTCCGGGACAGGGCACTACGAGCAGTACTTC.

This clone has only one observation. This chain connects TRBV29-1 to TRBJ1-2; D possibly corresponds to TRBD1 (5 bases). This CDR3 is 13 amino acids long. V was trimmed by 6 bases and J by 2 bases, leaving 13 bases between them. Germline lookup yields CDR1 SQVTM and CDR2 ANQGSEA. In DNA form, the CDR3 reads TGCAGCGTGCGGGGGTATCGGAACTATGGCTACACCTTC. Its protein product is CSVRGYRNYGYTF.

The CDR3 DNA is TGTGCCAGCACCCCGGGCGGGAACACCGGGGAGCTGTTTTTT. It yields the protein CASTPGGNTGELFF. V usage is TRBV6-1 and J usage is TRBJ2-2; no clear D gene. CDR1 is MNHNS and CDR2 is SASEGT in the germline V gene. There are 14 residues in the CDR3. V was shortened by 7 bases and J by 1 base, with 10 bases between the two germline ends.

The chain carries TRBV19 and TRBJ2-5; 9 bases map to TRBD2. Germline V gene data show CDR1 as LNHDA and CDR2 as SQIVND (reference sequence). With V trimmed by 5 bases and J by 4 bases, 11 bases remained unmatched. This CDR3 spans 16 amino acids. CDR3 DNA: TGTGCCAGTAGTCGGGCGGGGGGGCTCTTTGGAGAGACCCAGTACTTC. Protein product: CASSRAGGLFGETQYF.

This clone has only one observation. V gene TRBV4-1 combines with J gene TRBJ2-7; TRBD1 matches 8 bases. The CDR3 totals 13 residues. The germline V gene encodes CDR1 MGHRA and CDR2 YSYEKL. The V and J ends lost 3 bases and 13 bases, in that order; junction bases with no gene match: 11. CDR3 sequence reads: CASSQMPGQAIYF. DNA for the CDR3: TGCGCCAGCAGCCAGATGCCGGGACAGGCGATATACTTC.

CDR3 DNA: TGTGCCAGCAGTCCAGGGGATGAAAAACTGTTTTTT. It yields the protein CASSPGDEKLFF. The V and J genes are TRBV6-5 and TRBJ1-4, with a possible D match to TRBD1 (6 bases). V lost 5 bases to trimming and J lost 6 bases, with 7 bases between them. The CDR3 is 12 amino acids. Germline V CDR1 and CDR2: MNHEY, SVGAGI.

CDR3 amino acids: CASSEAVSTGELFF. CDR3 bases: TGTGCCAGCAGCGAAGCCGTGAGCACCGGGGAGCTGTTTTTT. J is TRBJ2-2 and V is TRBV7-2; D remains unclear. Per the germline V gene, CDR1 is SGHTA and CDR2 is FQGNSA. This CDR3 is built from 14 residues. V lost 5 bases, J lost 4 bases, and 11 bases lay in between.

The CDR3 is CASSYRSDEQFF. The CDR3 DNA is TGTGCCAGCAGTTACCGTTCTGATGAGCAGTTCTTC. The gene calls are TRBV6-5 and TRBJ2-1, with D hard to call. This CDR3 has 12 amino acids. The germline V gene has CDR1 MNHEY and CDR2 SVGAGI. The V and J ends lost 2 bases and 8 bases respectively, with 7 bases between them.

CDR3 residues: CASSRFRATQETQYF. The CDR3 coding sequence is TGTGCCAGCAGCCGGTTCCGGGCGACACAAGAGACCCAGTACTTC. V is TRBV7-2 and J is TRBJ2-5; D unclear. The germline V and J ends were trimmed by 5 bases and 2 bases, with 15 bases remaining between them. Germline V lookup: CDR1 SGHTA, CDR2 FQGNSA. The CDR3 has 15 amino acids.

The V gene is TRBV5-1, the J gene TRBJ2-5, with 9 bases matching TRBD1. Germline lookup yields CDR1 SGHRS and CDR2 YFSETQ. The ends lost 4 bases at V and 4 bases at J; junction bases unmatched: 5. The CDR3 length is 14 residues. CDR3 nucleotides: TGCGCCAGCAGCCTACAGGGGGCACGAGAGACCCAGTACTTC. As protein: CASSLQGARETQYF. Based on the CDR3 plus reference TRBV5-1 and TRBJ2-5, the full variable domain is KAGVTQTPRYLIKTRGQQVTLSCSPISGHRSVSWYQQTPGQGLQFLFEYFSETQRNKGNFPGRFSGRQFSNSRSEMNVSTLELGDSALYLCASSLQGARETQYFGPGTRLLVL.

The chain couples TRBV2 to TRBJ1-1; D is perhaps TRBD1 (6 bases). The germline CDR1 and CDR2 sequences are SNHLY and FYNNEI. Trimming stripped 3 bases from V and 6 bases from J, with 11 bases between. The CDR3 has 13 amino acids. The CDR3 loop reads CASSDPTGSEAFF. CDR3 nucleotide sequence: TGTGCCAGCAGTGACCCGACAGGTTCTGAAGCTTTCTTT. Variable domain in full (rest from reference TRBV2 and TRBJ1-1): EPEVTQTPSHQVTQMGQEVILRCVPISNHLYFYWYRQILGQKVEFLVSFYNNEISEKSEIFDDQFSVERPDGSNFTLKIRSTKLEDSAMYFCASSDPTGSEAFFGQGTRLTVV.

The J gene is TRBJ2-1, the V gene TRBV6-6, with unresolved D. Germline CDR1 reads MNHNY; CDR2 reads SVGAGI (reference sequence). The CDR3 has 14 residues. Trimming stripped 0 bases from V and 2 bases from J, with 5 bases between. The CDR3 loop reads CASSYSSPYNEQFF. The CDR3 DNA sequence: TGTGCCAGCAGTTACTCCTCCCCCTACAATGAGCAGTTCTTC.

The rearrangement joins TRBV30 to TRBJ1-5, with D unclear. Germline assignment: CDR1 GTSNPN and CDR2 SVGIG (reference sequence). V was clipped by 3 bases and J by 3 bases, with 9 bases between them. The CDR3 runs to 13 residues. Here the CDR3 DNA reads TGTGCCTGGAGCGCTTCAGACAATCAGCCCCAGCATTTT. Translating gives CAWSASDNQPQHF.

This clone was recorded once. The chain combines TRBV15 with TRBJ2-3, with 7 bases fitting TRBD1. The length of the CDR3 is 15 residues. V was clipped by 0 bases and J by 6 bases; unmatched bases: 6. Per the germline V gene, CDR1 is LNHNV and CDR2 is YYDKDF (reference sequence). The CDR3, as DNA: TGTGCCACCAGCAGAGATCGCCAGACAGGGGATACGCAGTATTTT. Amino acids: CATSRDRQTGDTQYF.

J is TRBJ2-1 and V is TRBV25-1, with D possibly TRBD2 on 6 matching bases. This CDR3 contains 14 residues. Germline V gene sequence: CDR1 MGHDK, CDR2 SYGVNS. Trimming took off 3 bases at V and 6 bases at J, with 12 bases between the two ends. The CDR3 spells CASSDKIGGNEQFF. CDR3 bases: TGTGCCAGCAGTGATAAAATCGGGGGCAATGAGCAGTTCTTC.

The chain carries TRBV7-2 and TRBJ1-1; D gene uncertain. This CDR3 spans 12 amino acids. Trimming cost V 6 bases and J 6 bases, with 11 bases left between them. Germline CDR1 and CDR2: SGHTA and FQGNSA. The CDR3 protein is CASSLPSSEAFF. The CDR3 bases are TGTGCCAGCAGTCTCCCAAGTTCTGAAGCTTTCTTT.

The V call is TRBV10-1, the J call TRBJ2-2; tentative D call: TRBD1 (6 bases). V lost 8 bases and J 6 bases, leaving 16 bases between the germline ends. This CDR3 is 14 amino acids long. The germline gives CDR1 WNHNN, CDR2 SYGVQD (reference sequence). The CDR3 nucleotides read TGCGCCAGCTCCGCGGACAGAATGGCCGGGGAGCTGTTTTTT. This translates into CASSADRMAGELFF.

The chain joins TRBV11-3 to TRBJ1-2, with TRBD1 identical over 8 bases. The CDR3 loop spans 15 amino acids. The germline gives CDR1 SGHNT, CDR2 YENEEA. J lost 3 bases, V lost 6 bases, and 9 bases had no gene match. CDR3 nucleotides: TGTGCCAGCAGGGGCCAGGGGGCTGGTGACTATGGCTACACCTTC. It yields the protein CASRGQGAGDYGYTF.

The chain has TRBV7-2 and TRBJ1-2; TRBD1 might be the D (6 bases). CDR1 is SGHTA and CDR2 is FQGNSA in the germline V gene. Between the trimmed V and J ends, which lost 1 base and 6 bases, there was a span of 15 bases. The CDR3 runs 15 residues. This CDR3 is CASSLGATGADGYTF. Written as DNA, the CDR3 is TGTGCCAGCAGCTTAGGAGCGACGGGGGCTGATGGCTACACCTTC.

The CDR3: CASSLNPDRNQPQHF. The CDR3 bases are TGCGCCAGCAGCTTAAATCCCGACCGCAATCAGCCCCAGCATTTT. V gene TRBV5-1 combines with J gene TRBJ1-5; D ambiguous. This CDR3 is 15 amino acids long. Germline V gene data show CDR1 as SGHRS and CDR2 as YFSETQ. The V gene lost 2 bases and the J gene lost 2 bases, with 11 bases spanning the gap.

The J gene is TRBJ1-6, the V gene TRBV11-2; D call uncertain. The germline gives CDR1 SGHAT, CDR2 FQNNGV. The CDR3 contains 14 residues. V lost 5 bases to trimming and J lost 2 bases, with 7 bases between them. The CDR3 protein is CASSGSPYNSPLHF. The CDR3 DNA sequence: TGTGCCAGCAGCGGCAGCCCCTATAATTCACCCCTCCACTTT.

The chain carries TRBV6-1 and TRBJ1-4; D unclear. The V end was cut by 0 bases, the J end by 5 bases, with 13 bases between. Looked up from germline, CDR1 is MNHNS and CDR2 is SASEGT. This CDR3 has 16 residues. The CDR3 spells CASSEALLSGNEKLFF. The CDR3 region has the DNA TGTGCCAGCAGTGAAGCTTTACTTTCCGGGAATGAAAAACTGTTTTTT.